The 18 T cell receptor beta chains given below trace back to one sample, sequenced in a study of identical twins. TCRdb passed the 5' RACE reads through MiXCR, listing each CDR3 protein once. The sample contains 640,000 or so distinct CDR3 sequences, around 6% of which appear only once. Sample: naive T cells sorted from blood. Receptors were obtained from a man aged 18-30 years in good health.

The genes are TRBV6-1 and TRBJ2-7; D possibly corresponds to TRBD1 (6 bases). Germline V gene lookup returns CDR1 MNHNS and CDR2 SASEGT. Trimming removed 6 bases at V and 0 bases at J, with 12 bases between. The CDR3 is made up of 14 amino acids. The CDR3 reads CASRSGHLSYEQYV. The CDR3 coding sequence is TGTGCCAGCAGGTCGGGACACCTCTCCTACGAGCAGTACGTC.

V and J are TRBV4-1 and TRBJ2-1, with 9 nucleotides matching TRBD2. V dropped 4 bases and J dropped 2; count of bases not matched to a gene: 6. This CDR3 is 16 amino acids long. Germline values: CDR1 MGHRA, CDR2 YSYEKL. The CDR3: CASSLSGSDTYNEQFF. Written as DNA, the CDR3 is TGCGCCAGCAGCCTTAGCGGGAGTGACACCTACAATGAGCAGTTCTTC.

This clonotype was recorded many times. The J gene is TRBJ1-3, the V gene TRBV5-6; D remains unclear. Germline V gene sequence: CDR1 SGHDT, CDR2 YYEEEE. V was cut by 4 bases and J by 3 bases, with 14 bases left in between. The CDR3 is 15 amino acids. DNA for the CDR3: TGTGCCAGCAGCAGCGAGGTACCCTTTGGAAACACCATATATTTT. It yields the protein CASSSEVPFGNTIYF.

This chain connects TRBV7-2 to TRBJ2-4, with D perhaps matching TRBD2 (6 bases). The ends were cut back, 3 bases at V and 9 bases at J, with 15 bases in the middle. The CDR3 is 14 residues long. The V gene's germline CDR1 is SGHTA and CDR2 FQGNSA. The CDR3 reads CASSFPGPEGIQYF. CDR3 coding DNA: TGTGCCAGCAGCTTCCCGGGGCCGGAGGGCATTCAGTACTTC.

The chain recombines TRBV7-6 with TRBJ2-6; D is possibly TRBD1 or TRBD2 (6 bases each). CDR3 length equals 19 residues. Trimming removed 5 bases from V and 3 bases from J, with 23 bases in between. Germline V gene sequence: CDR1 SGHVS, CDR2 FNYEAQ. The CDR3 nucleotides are TGTGCCAGCAGCGGGGGGCGGGGAGAGAGAAGCTTTGGGGCCAACGTCCTGACTTTC. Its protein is CASSGGRGERSFGANVLTF.

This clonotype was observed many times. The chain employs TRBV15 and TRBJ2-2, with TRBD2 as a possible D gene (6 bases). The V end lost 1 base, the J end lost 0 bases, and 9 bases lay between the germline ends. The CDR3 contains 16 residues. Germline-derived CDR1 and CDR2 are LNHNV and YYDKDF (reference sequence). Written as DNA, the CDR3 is TGTGCCACCAGCAGAGGACGCGGGACGAACACCGGGGAGCTGTTTTTT. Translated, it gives CATSRGRGTNTGELFF.

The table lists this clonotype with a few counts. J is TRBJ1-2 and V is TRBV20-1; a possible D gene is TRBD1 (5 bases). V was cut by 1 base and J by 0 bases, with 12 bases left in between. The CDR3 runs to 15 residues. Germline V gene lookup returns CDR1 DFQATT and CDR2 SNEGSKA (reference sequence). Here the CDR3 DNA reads TGCAGTGCTAGAGTCCTCGGGACCACTAACTATGGCTACACCTTC. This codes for CSARVLGTTNYGYTF.

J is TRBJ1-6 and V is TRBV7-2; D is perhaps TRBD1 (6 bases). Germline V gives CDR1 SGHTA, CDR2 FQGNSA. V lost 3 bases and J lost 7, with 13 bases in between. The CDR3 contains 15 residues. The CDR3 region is CASSLQGNINSPLHF. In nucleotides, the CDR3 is TGTGCCAGCAGCTTGCAGGGGAATATCAATTCACCCCTCCACTTT. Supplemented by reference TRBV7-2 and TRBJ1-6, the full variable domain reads GAGVSQSPSNKVTEKGKDVELRCDPISGHTALYWYRQSLGQGLEFLIYFQGNSAPDKSGLPSDRFSAERTGGSVSTLTIQRTQQEDSAVYLCASSLQGNINSPLHFGNGTRLTVT.

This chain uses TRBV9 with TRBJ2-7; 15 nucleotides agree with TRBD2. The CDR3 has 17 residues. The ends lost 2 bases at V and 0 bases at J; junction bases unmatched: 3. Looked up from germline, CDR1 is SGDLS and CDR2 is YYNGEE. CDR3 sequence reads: CASSVGLAGGYSYEQYF. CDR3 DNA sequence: TGTGCCAGCAGCGTGGGACTAGCGGGAGGCTACTCCTACGAGCAGTACTTC.

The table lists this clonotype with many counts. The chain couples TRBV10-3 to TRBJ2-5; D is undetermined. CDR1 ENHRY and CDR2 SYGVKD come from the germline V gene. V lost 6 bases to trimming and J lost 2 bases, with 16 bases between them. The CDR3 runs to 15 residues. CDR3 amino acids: CAISPSGQTQETQYF. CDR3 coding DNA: TGTGCCATCAGCCCCTCCGGGCAGACACAAGAGACCCAGTACTTC.

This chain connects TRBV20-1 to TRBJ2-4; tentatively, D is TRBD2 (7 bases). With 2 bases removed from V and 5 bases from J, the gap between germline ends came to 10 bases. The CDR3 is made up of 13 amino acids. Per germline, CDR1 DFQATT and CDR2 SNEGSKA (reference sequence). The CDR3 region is CSARRGGQNIQYF. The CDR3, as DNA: TGCAGTGCTAGAAGGGGGGGGCAAAACATTCAGTACTTC.

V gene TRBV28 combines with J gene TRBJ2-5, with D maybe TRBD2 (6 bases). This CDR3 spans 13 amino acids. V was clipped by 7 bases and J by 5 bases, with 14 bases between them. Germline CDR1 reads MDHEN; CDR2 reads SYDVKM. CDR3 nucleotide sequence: TGTGCCAGCACCCAAGGAGGGTTGGAGACCCAGTACTTC. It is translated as CASTQGGLETQYF.

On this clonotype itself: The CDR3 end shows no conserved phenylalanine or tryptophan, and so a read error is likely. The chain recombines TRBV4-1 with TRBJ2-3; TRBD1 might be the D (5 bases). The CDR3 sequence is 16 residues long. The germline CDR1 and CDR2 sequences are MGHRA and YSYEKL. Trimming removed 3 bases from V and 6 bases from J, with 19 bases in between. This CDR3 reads CASSQGLGHEFDTQYL. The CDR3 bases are TGCGCCAGCAGCCAGGGGCTCGGACACGAATTCGATACGCAGTATCTT.

The CDR3 sequence is CSARERGVSYEQYF. CDR3 nucleotide sequence: TGCAGTGCTAGGGAGAGAGGGGTATCCTACGAGCAGTACTTC. The V call is TRBV20-1, the J call TRBJ2-7, with D possibly being TRBD1 or TRBD2 (5 bases each). The CDR3 contains 14 residues. Per the germline V gene, CDR1 is DFQATT and CDR2 is SNEGSKA (reference sequence). V lost 3 bases, J lost 1 base, and 13 bases lay in between.

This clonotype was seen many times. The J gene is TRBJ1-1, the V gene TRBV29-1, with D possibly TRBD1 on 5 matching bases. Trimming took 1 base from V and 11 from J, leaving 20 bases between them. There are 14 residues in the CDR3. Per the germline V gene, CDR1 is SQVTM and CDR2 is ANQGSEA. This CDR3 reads CSVEAKGTHFKAFF. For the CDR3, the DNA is TGCAGCGTTGAAGCGAAAGGGACTCATTTTAAGGCTTTCTTT.

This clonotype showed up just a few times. This CDR3 is CASKTSGSGETQYF. DNA of the CDR3: TGTGCCAGCAAGACTAGCGGGAGTGGAGAGACCCAGTACTTC. The V call is TRBV7-8, the J call TRBJ2-5; 12 nucleotides agree with TRBD2. V lost 7 bases, J lost 4 bases, and 4 bases stayed unmatched. In germline, CDR1 is SGHVS, CDR2 FQNEAQ. The CDR3 is 14 amino acids.

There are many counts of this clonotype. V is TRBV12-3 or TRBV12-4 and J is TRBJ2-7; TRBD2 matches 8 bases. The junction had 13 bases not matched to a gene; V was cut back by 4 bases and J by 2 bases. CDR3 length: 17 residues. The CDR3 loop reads CASSYQAGEAGPYEQYF. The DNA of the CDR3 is TGTGCCAGCAGTTACCAAGCGGGAGAAGCCGGCCCCTACGAGCAGTACTTC.

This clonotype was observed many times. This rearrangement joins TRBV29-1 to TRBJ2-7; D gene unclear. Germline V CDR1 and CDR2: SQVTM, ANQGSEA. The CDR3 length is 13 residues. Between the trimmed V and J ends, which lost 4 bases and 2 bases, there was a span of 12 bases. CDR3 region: CSVGAHSPYEQYF. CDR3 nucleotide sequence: TGCAGCGTTGGGGCTCATTCCCCCTACGAGCAGTACTTC.